Each of the 25 T cell receptor beta chains below was sequenced from the same sample in a study of T cells in Graves' hyperthyroidism and ophthalmopathy. Using RNA transcripts as the source, TCR beta CDR3 regions were amplified. The TCR CDR3 first-round RT-PCR relied on the HTBI primer set. TCRdb reprocessed the multiplex PCR reads via MiXCR and lists one record per CDR3 protein. The sample yields 35,000 to 40,000 distinct CDR3 sequences, roughly 50% seen once. Specimen: blood. These receptors all stem from a woman in her fifties or sixties with Graves' hyperthyroidism that later progressed to Graves' ophthalmopathy.

J is TRBJ2-7 and V is TRBV27; 11 bases fit TRBD1. Germline V gene data show CDR1 as MNHEY and CDR2 as SMNVEV (reference sequence). The CDR3 covers 17 residues. Trimming cost V 5 bases and J 0 bases; bases outside gene matches: 9. The CDR3 here is CASSPRTGGAGSYEQYF. CDR3 bases: TGTGCCAGCAGTCCAAGGACAGGGGGCGCCGGCTCCTACGAGCAGTACTTC.

Ten or more counts support this clonotype. The chain carries TRBV27 and TRBJ1-1, with 9 nucleotides matching TRBD1. V lost 4 bases and J lost 11; bases outside the gene matches: 11. Per the germline V gene, CDR1 is MNHEY and CDR2 is SMNVEV (reference sequence). This CDR3 has 14 residues. CDR3 loop: CASSSFDRGGEAFF. CDR3 sequence (DNA): TGTGCCAGCAGTTCGTTTGACAGGGGGGGGGAGGCTTTCTTT.

This chain uses TRBV11-2 with TRBJ1-6; 9 positions agree with TRBD1. V trimming: 3 bases; J trimming: 7 bases; junction bases outside the gene matches: 1. Per germline, CDR1 SGHAT and CDR2 FQNNGV. The CDR3 contains 14 residues. The CDR3 DNA is TGTGCCAGCAGCTTGGGGACAGGGAATTCACCCCTCCACTTT. This translates into CASSLGTGNSPLHF.

This rearrangement joins TRBV10-3 to TRBJ2-6; D is unresolved. V lost 1 base and J 4 bases, leaving 5 bases between the germline ends. The CDR3 spans 14 residues. Germline V gene data show CDR1 as ENHRY and CDR2 as SYGVKD. CDR3 region: CAISEYEGANVLTF. CDR3 bases: TGTGCCATCAGTGAGTACGAAGGGGCCAACGTCCTGACTTTC.

This clonotype was seen ten or more times. This chain links TRBV11-3 with TRBJ2-4, with D tentatively TRBD2 (5 bases). V was cut by 1 base and J by 2 bases, with 9 bases left in between. The CDR3 is made up of 15 amino acids. CDR1 and CDR2 (germline): SGHNT, YENEEA. DNA for the CDR3: TGTGCCAGCAGCTTAGGAGGGAACCCCAAAAACATTCAGTACTTC. Protein: CASSLGGNPKNIQYF.

V and J are TRBV15 and TRBJ2-1, with 9 bases aligning to TRBD1. CDR3 length equals 18 residues. CDR1 and CDR2 (germline): LNHNV, YYDKDF (reference sequence). The J segment lost 1 base and the V segment lost 3 bases, leaving 10 bases of the junction unmatched. CDR3 nucleotides: TGTGCCACCAGCAGTCTCACAGGGGGCGCGCGGTCCTACAATGAGCAGTTCTTC. It codes for CATSSLTGGARSYNEQFF. The variable domain in full, with the rest retrieved from reference TRBV15 and TRBJ2-1, is DAMVIQNPRYQVTQFGKPVTLSCSQTLNHNVMYWYQQKSSQAPKLLFHYYDKDFNNEADTPDNFQSRRPNTSFCFLDIRSPGLGDTAMYLCATSSLTGGARSYNEQFFGPGTRLTVL.

This clonotype was picked up many times. A much larger clone differs by one base, so this may be a read error. The chain joins TRBV7-9 to TRBJ1-5; 7 bases agree with TRBD1. Germline loops: CDR1 SEHNR, CDR2 FQNEAQ (reference sequence). The CDR3 is 15 residues long. The CDR3 here is CASSRQGTGNQPRHF. The CDR3 DNA is TGTGCCAGCAGCCGACAGGGTACGGGCAATCAGCCCCGGCATTTT.

The rearrangement links TRBV29-1 to TRBJ2-7; D is unresolved. CDR1 is SQVTM, CDR2 ANQGSEA, per germline. The CDR3 is made up of 12 amino acids. CDR3 in DNA: TGCAGTTTAAGCCCAGCTCCACTCGAGCAGTACTTC. This translates into CSLSPAPLEQYF.

This sequence joins TRBV7-3 and TRBJ2-3, with D perhaps matching TRBD2 (5 bases). The CDR3 consists of 14 residues. V dropped 3 bases and J dropped 0 bases, with 7 bases sitting between them. CDR1 and CDR2 from the germline V gene are SGHTA and FQGTGA. The CDR3 loop is CASSLTMSTDTQYF. As DNA, the CDR3 is TGTGCCAGCAGCTTGACTATGAGCACAGATACGCAGTATTTT. The full variable domain, its missing parts supplied by reference TRBV7-3 and TRBJ2-3, is GAGVSQTPSNKVTEKGKYVELRCDPISGHTALYWYRQSLGQGPEFLIYFQGTGAADDSGLPNDRFFAVRPEGSVSTLKIQRTERGDSAVYLCASSLTMSTDTQYFGPGTRLTVL.

The chain joins TRBV2 to TRBJ1-1, with 7 bases matching TRBD1. The ends lost 9 bases at V and 1 base at J; junction bases unmatched: 5. The length of the CDR3 is 13 residues. Germline lookup yields CDR1 SNHLY and CDR2 FYNNEI. For the CDR3, the DNA is TGTGCCAGTAGGGGGCCCGGGAACACTGAAGCTTTCTTT. The encoded protein is CASRGPGNTEAFF.

V and J are TRBV7-6 and TRBJ2-7; 7 bases are shared with TRBD2. Germline assignment: CDR1 SGHVS and CDR2 FNYEAQ. With 5 bases clipped from V and 8 bases from J, the junction kept 15 bases outside the gene matches. The CDR3 spans 15 residues. The CDR3 nucleotides are TGTGCCAGCAGCCCTCAGACTAGCATCTCCCACAAGCAGTACTTC. Amino acid sequence: CASSPQTSISHKQYF.

This clonotype was observed many times. The V call is TRBV7-9, the J call TRBJ1-4; D gene unclear. Germline CDR1 SEHNR, CDR2 FQNEAQ (reference sequence). V was clipped by 1 base and J by 7 bases, with 4 bases between them. This CDR3 spans 12 amino acids. This chain's CDR3 is CASSLGGEKLFF. In nucleotides, the CDR3 is TGTGCCAGCAGCTTAGGGGGTGAAAAACTGTTTTTT. The full variable domain, rest sourced from reference TRBV7-9 and TRBJ1-4, is DTGVSQNPRHKITKRGQNVTFRCDPISEHNRLYWYRQTLGQGPEFLTYFQNEAQLEKSRLLSDRFSAERPKGSFSTLEIQRTEQGDSAMYLCASSLGGEKLFFGSGTQLSVL.

This clonotype appeared a single time. The chain recombines TRBV7-3 with TRBJ1-2, with D uncertain. The CDR3 consists of 14 residues. Trimming cost V 5 bases and J 6 bases, with 16 bases left between them. CDR1 and CDR2 from the germline V gene are SGHTA and FQGTGA. Here the CDR3 reads CASSQSLIGNGYTF. CDR3 bases: TGTGCCAGCAGCCAAAGTTTGATAGGGAATGGCTACACCTTC.

This clonotype was counted at least ten times. CDR3 loop: CASSLVGLAGVTDTQYF. In DNA form, the CDR3 reads TGCGCCAGCAGCTTGGTCGGACTAGCGGGAGTAACAGATACGCAGTATTTT. The V gene is TRBV5-1, the J gene TRBJ2-3; 13 nucleotides match TRBD2. Germline V gene sequence: CDR1 SGHRS, CDR2 YFSETQ. CDR3 size: 17 residues. The trim removed 0 bases at V and 3 bases at J, leaving 4 bases unmatched. Looking up the rest from reference TRBV5-1 and TRBJ2-3 gives the full variable domain: KAGVTQTPRYLIKTRGQQVTLSCSPISGHRSVSWYQQTPGQGLQFLFEYFSETQRNKGNFPGRFSGRQFSNSRSEMNVSTLELGDSALYLCASSLVGLAGVTDTQYFGPGTRLTVL.

This clonotype showed up many times. The V and J genes are TRBV20-1 and TRBJ2-5; 9 bases agree with TRBD1. The junction had 5 bases not matched to a gene; V was cut back by 1 base and J by 2 bases. This CDR3 has 15 amino acids. CDR1 is DFQATT and CDR2 is SNEGSKA in the germline V gene (reference sequence). The CDR3: CSARAWDREQETQYF. The CDR3 DNA reads as TGCAGTGCTAGAGCTTGGGACAGGGAACAAGAGACCCAGTACTTC.

The sample holds one count of this clonotype. Its ends do not fully match the called genes, so a read error is possible. This chain links TRBV7-9 with TRBJ1-2, with D possibly being TRBD1 (5 bases). Looked up from germline, CDR1 is SEHNR and CDR2 is FQNEAQ (reference sequence). There are 15 residues in the CDR3. In DNA form, the CDR3 reads TGCGCCGGCAGCTTACGCGGGACGGAGAACTATGGCTACACCTTC. Translating it yields CAGSLRGTENYGYTF.

The gene calls are TRBV5-1 and TRBJ2-7, with D hard to call. The CDR3 is 15 residues long. V lost 0 bases and J 0 bases, leaving 10 bases between the germline ends. CDR1 SGHRS and CDR2 YFSETQ come from the germline V gene. CDR3 nucleotide sequence: TGCGCCAGCAGCTTGGTTTTCTCGCGCTCCTACGAGCAGTACTTC. It codes for CASSLVFSRSYEQYF.

Of note for this clonotype: One junction end disagrees with the germline gene, perhaps due to a read error. The J gene is TRBJ2-7, the V gene TRBV7-9, with TRBD1 as a possible D gene (6 bases). Germline lookup yields CDR1 SEHNR and CDR2 FQNEAQ (reference sequence). This CDR3 has 12 residues. Here the CDR3 DNA reads TGTGCCAGCAGCCCTCGGGACACCGCCCTTAGCTTC. It yields the protein CASSPRDTALSF. Variable domain in full (rest from reference TRBV7-9 and TRBJ2-7): DTGVSQNPRHKITKRGQNVTFRCDPISEHNRLYWYRQTLGQGPEFLTYFQNEAQLEKSRLLSDRFSAERPKGSFSTLEIQRTEQGDSAMYLCASSPRDTALSFGPGTRLTVT.

Many counts were recorded for this clonotype. V usage is TRBV11-1 and J usage is TRBJ2-1; D is undetermined. The germline V gene has CDR1 SGHAT and CDR2 FQDESV (reference sequence). V lost 0 bases and J 0 bases, leaving 6 bases between the germline ends. The CDR3 is 15 amino acids. As DNA, the CDR3 is TGTGCCAGCAGCTTAGCGGCCTACTCCTACAATGAGCAGTTCTTC. Protein: CASSLAAYSYNEQFF. The full variable domain, completed using reference TRBV11-1 and TRBJ2-1, is EAEVAQSPRYKITEKSQAVAFWCDPISGHATLYWYRQILGQGPELLVQFQDESVVDDSQLPKDRFSAERLKGVDSTLKIQPAELGDSAMYLCASSLAAYSYNEQFFGPGTRLTVL.

This clonotype was recorded at least ten times. The V and J genes are TRBV6-1 and TRBJ2-1; D may be TRBD1 (5 bases). The CDR3 sequence is 13 residues long. Germline V gene lookup returns CDR1 MNHNS and CDR2 SASEGT. Trimming left V 3 bases short and J 12 bases short, with 15 bases between. CDR3 amino acids: CASSEVQVGVQFF. DNA of the CDR3: TGTGCCAGCAGTGAGGTACAGGTGGGTGTGCAGTTCTTC.

This clonotype was counted ten times or more. The rearrangement joins TRBV7-2 to TRBJ2-7; the match to TRBD2 covers 9 bases. Per germline, CDR1 SGHTA and CDR2 FQGNSA. With 4 bases clipped from V and 0 bases from J, the junction kept 4 bases outside the gene matches. CDR3 length equals 15 residues. CDR3 nucleotides: TGTGCCAGCAGCTCCGTTAGCGGGAGCTCCTACGAGCAGTACTTC. It encodes CASSSVSGSSYEQYF.

This sequence joins TRBV14 and TRBJ2-1, with unresolved D. This CDR3 has 10 residues. Trimming took off 2 bases at V and 12 bases at J, with 5 bases between the two ends. Per germline, CDR1 SGHDN and CDR2 FVKESK. The CDR3 protein is CASSQRGQFF. CDR3 coding DNA: TGTGCCAGCAGCCAACGTGGGCAGTTCTTC.

This clonotype was recorded many times. The rearrangement links TRBV10-3 to TRBJ1-1; the match to TRBD1 covers 8 bases. CDR1 and CDR2 (germline): ENHRY, SYGVKD. The CDR3 has 16 amino acids. With 4 bases clipped from V and 1 base from J, the junction kept 8 bases outside the gene matches. Written as DNA, the CDR3 is TGTGCCATCAGTGCAGACAGGGGAACGGGGAACACTGAAGCTTTCTTT. This encodes CAISADRGTGNTEAFF.

This clonotype appeared many times. The chain couples TRBV7-6 to TRBJ2-1; tentatively, D is TRBD2 (6 bases). The V gene's germline CDR1 is SGHVS and CDR2 FNYEAQ. V dropped 5 bases and J dropped 7 bases, with 21 bases sitting between them. The CDR3 length is 16 residues. The CDR3 reads CASSPFSREKSNEQFF. CDR3 in DNA: TGTGCCAGCAGCCCTTTCTCACGGGAGAAGTCTAATGAGCAGTTCTTC. Full variable domain (rest looked up from reference TRBV7-6 and TRBJ2-1): GAGVSQSPRYKVTKRGQDVALRCDPISGHVSLYWYRQALGQGPEFLTYFNYEAQQDKSGLPNDRFSAERPEGSISTLTIQRTEQRDSAMYRCASSPFSREKSNEQFFGPGTRLTVL.

This clonotype was seen ten or more times. This CDR3 is CASSFGIAENSYEQYF. DNA of the CDR3: TGTGCCAGCAGCTTTGGTATTGCGGAAAACTCCTACGAGCAGTACTTC. The gene calls are TRBV11-2 and TRBJ2-7; no definite D call. This CDR3 is 16 amino acids long. Germline loops: CDR1 SGHAT, CDR2 FQNNGV. V lost 3 bases to trimming and J lost 0 bases, with 15 bases between them.